This entry concerns a single T cell receptor beta chain. Its antigen is still unknown. The CDR3 spans 14 residues. Germline assignment: CDR1 MDHEN and CDR2 SYDVKM. Trimming took 2 bases from V and 2 from J, leaving 9 bases between them. It was 300 ng DNA, 25,000 to 35,000 T cell genomes, that went into each replicate PCR of unsorted PBMC. TCRdb's table, derived via immunoSEQ multiplex PCR, lists solely in-frame clones and lacks some. The sample has about 470,000 clones; about 76% are singletons. The data belong to a study of shared clonotypes between healthy human individuals. Broader study findings: Genetic and exposure-history diversity was limited by the small donor number.

Without sorting, samples used about 90 million PBMCs for genomic DNA. This chain links TRBV28 with TRBJ1-2, with D perhaps TRBD1 (6 bases). This clonotype was obtained from a woman between 40 and 50 years old in good health. Some clones in this sample may be carry-over from other donors' samples. Specimen: PBMCs. Here the CDR3 reads CASSLADRNYGYTF. As DNA, the CDR3 is TGTGCCAGCAGTTTAGCTGACAGGAACTATGGCTACACCTTC.